This T cell receptor beta chain was captured in a study of blood T cell repertoires in COVID-19. Authors' analysis steps: Amplified reference gene primers provided the basis for estimating nucleated cell counts. The repertoire was sequenced with immunoSEQ multiplex PCR; TCRdb's copy has only in-frame clones and lacks some. V, J and clone size derive from that table, while D and trimming were established from the DNA sequence. This sample has about 190,000 clones, with around 85% found just once. With regard to this clone: Other DNA variants within this sample encode the same CDR3.

Per germline, CDR1 MDHEN and CDR2 SYDVKM. V was cut by 2 bases and J by 5 bases, with 15 bases left in between. The CDR3 is 16 amino acids. Participants were aged about 18 to 100 years from around 26 US areas. The study assigned cohorts using participant-reported clinical history. Cohort 3 recovery required two negative PCRs, clearance, or symptom resolution. The genes are TRBV28 and TRBJ2-2; a possible D gene is TRBD2 (5 bases). The origin of this receptor is a woman under 40 who had recovered from COVID-19. Sequenced: PBMCs or T cells enriched from blood (not recorded which). The CDR3 DNA reads as TGTGCCAGCAGTTTACAGTCTGCGGGTTGGACCGGGGAGCTGTTTTTT. It translates to CASSLQSAGWTGELFF.